Below, 18 T cell receptor beta chains from the same sample are listed, as sequenced in a study of cytomegalovirus exposure and HLA in healthy donors. This PCR relied on a set of 60 Vbeta primers and 13 Jbeta primers. The repertoire was sequenced with immunoSEQ multiplex PCR; TCRdb's copy has only in-frame clones and lacks some. The sample has approximately 110,000 clones; about 79% are singletons. Sequenced input: PBMCs. The receptors derive from a young woman in good health and CMV-seronegative.

The chain is built from TRBV5-1 and TRBJ1-4; 8 bases line up with TRBD1. This CDR3 has 16 residues. Germline CDR1 and CDR2: SGHRS and YFSETQ. V was clipped by 0 bases and J by 8 bases; unmatched bases: 9. DNA of the CDR3: TGCGCCAGCAGCTTGGCCAACACAGGGGGGGAAGAAAAACTGTTTTTT. It is translated as CASSLANTGGEEKLFF.

This clone was seen once. CDR3 sequence reads: CASSEVWNYEQYV. The CDR3 DNA sequence: TGTGCCAGCAGTGAAGTCTGGAACTACGAGCAGTACGTC. The rearrangement uses TRBV6-1 and TRBJ2-7; D uncertain. Germline V gene lookup returns CDR1 MNHNS and CDR2 SASEGT. The CDR3 consists of 13 residues. V was trimmed by 1 base and J by 3 bases, leaving 7 bases between them.

The CDR3 DNA sequence: TGTGCCAGTAGTATCACCAGATACAATGAGCAGTTCTTC. Its translation: CASSITRYNEQFF. The chain combines TRBV19 with TRBJ2-1; D remains ambiguous. Trimming cost V 3 bases and J 4 bases, with 7 bases left between them. The germline CDR1 and CDR2 sequences are LNHDA and SQIVND (reference sequence). This CDR3 spans 13 amino acids.

The CDR3 sequence: CASSWETGRNTGELFF. The DNA of the CDR3 is TGCGCCAGCAGCTGGGAGACAGGGAGGAACACCGGGGAGCTGTTTTTT. V is TRBV5-1 and J is TRBJ2-2; 7 bases match TRBD1. The CDR3 spans 16 residues. Germline CDR1 is SGHRS and CDR2 is YFSETQ. The ends lost 3 bases at V and 1 base at J; junction bases unmatched: 6.

The chain has TRBV18 and TRBJ2-3; TRBD2 is a possible D gene (6 bases). Trimming left V 2 bases short and J 5 bases short, with 20 bases between. The CDR3 length is 17 residues. The germline gives CDR1 KGHSH, CDR2 LQKENI. The CDR3 DNA sequence: TGTGCCAGCTCACCAGGCGCAGGCGGGATTAATGGAGATACGCAGTATTTT. This sequence encodes CASSPGAGGINGDTQYF.

J is TRBJ1-2 and V is TRBV25-1; D might be TRBD1 (6 bases). CDR1 MGHDK and CDR2 SYGVNS come from the germline V gene. The CDR3 covers 12 residues. Trimming removed 2 bases from V and 9 bases from J, with 10 bases in between. The CDR3: CASSEQGIRYTF. DNA for the CDR3: TGTGCCAGCAGTGAACAGGGGATACGCTACACCTTC.

V and J are TRBV27 and TRBJ1-1; 9 bases fit TRBD1. There are 14 residues in the CDR3. Germline V lookup: CDR1 MNHEY, CDR2 SMNVEV (reference sequence). V was clipped by 6 bases and J by 5 bases; unmatched bases: 7. The CDR3 loop is CASSLQGARTEAFF. The CDR3 region has the DNA TGTGCCAGCAGCCTACAGGGGGCCAGGACTGAAGCTTTCTTT.

The table lists this clone with a few counts. The chain is built from TRBV5-6 and TRBJ1-5, with 9 bases lining up with TRBD1. V shed 1 base, J shed 10 bases, and the junction held 6 bases outside the gene matches. The CDR3 is 14 amino acids. Germline CDR1 reads SGHDT; CDR2 reads YYEEEE. In DNA form, the CDR3 reads TGTGCCAGCAGCTTGAGGGACAGGGCCGGTCCCCAGCATTTT. As protein: CASSLRDRAGPQHF.

The chain couples TRBV30 to TRBJ1-2; D unresolved. This CDR3 comprises 11 residues. With 5 bases removed from V and 5 bases from J, the gap between germline ends came to 9 bases. Germline CDR1 is GTSNPN and CDR2 is SVGIG (reference sequence). The CDR3 region is CAWARGYGYTF. The CDR3 DNA is TGTGCCTGGGCCCGAGGATATGGCTACACCTTC. Drawing the rest from reference TRBV30 and TRBJ1-2, the complete variable domain is SQTIHQWPATLVQPVGSPLSLECTVEGTSNPNLYWYRQAAGRGLQLLFYSVGIGQISSEVPQNLSASRPQDRQFILSSKKLLLSDSGFYLCAWARGYGYTFGSGTRLTVV.

The CDR3, as DNA: TGCGCCAGCAGCTTCCAGGGGAGCTCCTACGAGCAGTACTTC. It translates to CASSFQGSSYEQYF. The chain carries TRBV5-1 and TRBJ2-7; D is possibly TRBD1 (6 bases). This CDR3 contains 14 residues. The germline V and J ends were trimmed by 2 bases and 0 bases, with 9 bases remaining between them. Germline assignment: CDR1 SGHRS and CDR2 YFSETQ.

This chain links TRBV7-2 with TRBJ1-1; D may be TRBD1 (6 bases). V was cut by 4 bases and J by 4 bases, with 22 bases left in between. Germline V lookup: CDR1 SGHTA, CDR2 FQGNSA. There are 17 residues in the CDR3. The CDR3 nucleotides are TGTGCCAGCAGCTCCTTCGTAATAGGGGGGGTGAGCACTGAAGCTTTCTTT. This translates into CASSSFVIGGVSTEAFF.

The CDR3 nucleotides read TGTGCCAGCAGCTTAGGGGGGGCAAATCAGCCCCAGCATTTT. Its protein product is CASSLGGANQPQHF. This rearrangement joins TRBV13 to TRBJ1-5, with D possibly matching TRBD1 (6 bases). In germline, CDR1 is PRHDT, CDR2 FYEKMQ (reference sequence). Trimming pared 0 bases from V and 4 bases from J, leaving 7 bases between. This CDR3 comprises 14 residues. Full variable domain (outside the CDR3, taken from reference TRBV13 and TRBJ1-5): AAGVIQSPRHLIKEKRETATLKCYPIPRHDTVYWYQQGPGQDPQFLISFYEKMQSDKGSIPDRFSAQQFSDYHSELNMSSLELGDSALYFCASSLGGANQPQHFGDGTRLSIL.

CDR3 sequence (DNA): TGTGCCAGTAGTCCCCGGGGGGGGCCGAACTATGGCTACACCTTC. It translates to CASSPRGGPNYGYTF. V is TRBV19 and J is TRBJ1-2, with D tentatively TRBD1 (6 bases). V was clipped by 5 bases and J by 2 bases, with 15 bases between them. Germline values: CDR1 LNHDA, CDR2 SQIVND (reference sequence). This CDR3 is built from 15 residues.

The V gene is TRBV2, the J gene TRBJ2-7; 8 bases map to TRBD1. Trimming took 8 bases from V and 4 from J; bases not matched to a gene: 16. The CDR3 has 16 residues. In germline, CDR1 is SNHLY, CDR2 FYNNEI. CDR3 nucleotide sequence: TGTGCCAGCCGTCTTTTATGGGACAGGACCTTGTACGAGCAGTACTTC. This sequence encodes CASRLLWDRTLYEQYF.

This rearrangement joins TRBV18 to TRBJ2-1, with TRBD2 identical over 11 bases. Per the germline V gene, CDR1 is KGHSH and CDR2 is LQKENI. The CDR3 runs 16 residues. The V and J ends lost 1 base and 7 bases, in that order; junction bases with no gene match: 6. CDR3 region: CASSPRQTSGKNEQFF. CDR3 nucleotides: TGTGCCAGCTCACCACGGCAGACTAGCGGGAAGAATGAGCAGTTCTTC.

The J gene is TRBJ1-2, the V gene TRBV5-5; D not certain. V gave up 3 bases and J gave up 6 bases, with 15 bases separating them. The CDR3 is made up of 14 amino acids. Germline V gene sequence: CDR1 SGHKS, CDR2 YYEKEE (reference sequence). CDR3 region: CASSSGWLEDGYTF. The CDR3 nucleotides read TGTGCCAGCAGCTCGGGGTGGCTGGAAGATGGCTACACCTTC. The entire variable domain, with the rest obtained from reference TRBV5-5 and TRBJ1-2, is as follows: DAGVTQSPTHLIKTRGQQVTLRCSPISGHKSVSWYQQVLGQGPQFIFQYYEKEERGRGNFPDRFSARQFPNYSSELNVNALLLGDSALYLCASSSGWLEDGYTFGSGTRLTVV.

V is TRBV15 and J is TRBJ2-1, with TRBD2 matching over 8 bases. CDR1 and CDR2 (germline): LNHNV, YYDKDF (reference sequence). The CDR3 covers 16 residues. Trimming took 1 base from V and 2 from J; bases not matched to a gene: 4. The CDR3 loop reads CATSRGWREAYNEQFF. CDR3 bases: TGTGCCACCAGCAGAGGCTGGCGGGAGGCCTACAATGAGCAGTTCTTC.

This clone showed up just once. The chain links TRBV5-5 to TRBJ1-2, with D unresolved. The CDR3 consists of 15 residues. CDR1 is SGHKS and CDR2 is YYEKEE in the germline V gene (reference sequence). Between the trimmed V and J ends, which lost 0 bases and 5 bases, there was a span of 14 bases. CDR3 in DNA: TGTGCCAGCAGCTTGGACTCGACGGAGAGGTATGGCTACACCTTC. This gives the protein CASSLDSTERYGYTF.